The 30 T cell receptor beta chains below all came from one sample that was sequenced in a study of naive and memory T cell subsets (dated by TCRdb to the late 2010s). The library was built by means of UMI-ligation and nested PCR. The sequencer listed for this sample is Illumina MiSeq. The beta constant-region primer was an equimolar mix of two oligonucleotides covering both TRBC1 and TRBC2. The public reads were reanalyzed by TCRdb: fastp trimming at Q25, MiXCR alignment, in-frame beta chains only. Identical CDR3 protein sequences are pooled into one entry, listed with their most common genes and DNA. The sample table lists over 20,000 distinct CDR3 sequences, 11% of them with a count of one. Around 18% of the sample comes from the top ten. The sequenced sample consisted of central memory CD8+ T cells from blood. Interpreted using the paper, the cell subset or site label stands for: central memory, CD45RA- CD27+. Receptor source: a human donor in good health.

This chain connects TRBV27 to TRBJ1-2; possibly TRBD1 for D (6 bases). Trimming removed 0 bases from V and 0 bases from J, with 11 bases in between. Germline loops: CDR1 MNHEY, CDR2 SMNVEV (reference sequence). The CDR3 extends over 16 amino acids. The CDR3 loop reads CASSLSKTGANYGYTF. The CDR3 region has the DNA TGTGCCAGCAGTTTATCGAAGACAGGAGCTAACTATGGCTACACCTTC.

There are a few counts of this clonotype. The chain combines TRBV6-6 with TRBJ2-2; D is perhaps TRBD2 (5 bases). Germline V gene sequence: CDR1 MNHNY, CDR2 SVGAGI (reference sequence). Trimming took 8 bases from V and 2 from J, leaving 12 bases between them. CDR3 length: 14 amino acids. In nucleotides, the CDR3 is TGTGCCAGCTGGAAGGAGGCAAACACCGGGGAGCTGTTTTTT. Protein product: CASWKEANTGELFF.

This clonotype came up a few times. The gene calls are TRBV5-6 and TRBJ2-6, with D maybe TRBD1 (5 bases). The germline V gene has CDR1 SGHDT and CDR2 YYEEEE. The CDR3 is 17 residues long. Trimming shortened V by 4 bases and J by 2 bases, and 16 bases separated the two germline ends. The CDR3, as DNA: TGTGCCAGCAGCCCACGCAGGGTCCCCCCTGGGGCCAACGTCCTGACTTTC. Its protein product is CASSPRRVPPGANVLTF.

This clonotype was found a few times. The chain carries TRBV12-3 or TRBV12-4 and TRBJ2-1; possibly TRBD2 for D (6 bases). The CDR3 contains 13 residues. V was clipped by 5 bases and J by 9 bases, with 14 bases between them. The CDR3 bases are TGTGCCAGCAGTCCCGGGAGAGGTTTTGAGCAGTTCTTC. Protein: CASSPGRGFEQFF.

This clonotype was detected many times. The chain recombines TRBV7-9 with TRBJ1-1, with TRBD1 matching over 11 bases. With V trimmed by 1 base and J by 10 bases, 2 bases remained unmatched. Per germline, CDR1 SEHNR and CDR2 FQNEAQ (reference sequence). The CDR3 is made up of 13 amino acids. The CDR3 DNA sequence: TGTGCCAGCAGCTTAGGGGGGACAGGGGGAGCTTTCTTT. Its protein is CASSLGGTGGAFF.

In nucleotides, the CDR3 is TGCGCCAGCAGCTTGGACCTTGGGACAATGAGAGAGCAGTACTTC. Residues: CASSLDLGTMREQYF. V is TRBV5-1 and J is TRBJ2-7; weak D call: TRBD1 (6 bases). The CDR3 totals 15 residues. Trimming shortened V by 0 bases and J by 7 bases, and 17 bases separated the two germline ends. CDR1 and CDR2 (germline): SGHRS, YFSETQ.

This clonotype turned up a few times. V gene TRBV2 combines with J gene TRBJ2-1, with a possible D match to TRBD2 (6 bases). This CDR3 is built from 12 residues. The germline V and J ends were trimmed by 7 bases and 7 bases, with 11 bases remaining between them. CDR1 SNHLY and CDR2 FYNNEI come from the germline V gene. DNA for the CDR3: TGTGCCAGCATCGGCGGGGTGAATGAGCAGTTCTTC. This translates into CASIGGVNEQFF.

This clonotype showed up just a few times. The chain is built from TRBV6-5 and TRBJ2-1; the D gene is possibly TRBD1 (6 bases). Trimming took 4 bases from V and 6 from J, leaving 19 bases between them. This CDR3 comprises 16 residues. Looked up from germline, CDR1 is MNHEY and CDR2 is SVGAGI. CDR3 amino acids: CASSWTPFRDTNEQFF. The CDR3 DNA reads as TGTGCCAGCAGTTGGACCCCTTTTCGGGACACCAATGAGCAGTTCTTC.

The chain combines TRBV20-1 with TRBJ2-2; 12 bases line up with TRBD2. The CDR3 has 19 amino acids. Trimming at V came to 5 bases and at J to 0 bases, leaving 13 bases not matched to a gene. The germline V gene encodes CDR1 DFQATT and CDR2 SNEGSKA (reference sequence). The CDR3: CSAVPGLAGVVTNTGELFF. The CDR3 nucleotides are TGCAGTGCTGTTCCGGGACTAGCGGGCGTAGTAACGAACACCGGGGAGCTGTTTTTT.

The chain is built from TRBV7-2 and TRBJ2-2; the D gene is possibly TRBD2 (6 bases). Looked up from germline, CDR1 is SGHTA and CDR2 is FQGNSA. The CDR3 loop spans 15 amino acids. Trimming removed 1 base at V and 8 bases at J, with 14 bases between. The CDR3: CASSLERVEVGELFF. The CDR3 DNA reads as TGTGCCAGCAGCTTAGAGCGGGTCGAAGTTGGGGAGCTGTTTTTT.

This clonotype was picked up many times. The rearrangement links TRBV4-1 to TRBJ2-1; D is possibly TRBD2 (5 bases). V lost 0 bases to trimming and J lost 7 bases, with 13 bases between them. The V gene's germline CDR1 is MGHRA and CDR2 YSYEKL. The CDR3 is 15 amino acids. The CDR3 loop is CASSQDLAGANEQFF. Written as DNA, the CDR3 is TGCGCCAGCAGCCAAGATCTAGCAGGAGCGAATGAGCAGTTCTTC.

V usage is TRBV9 and J usage is TRBJ2-6; tentatively, D is TRBD2 (5 bases). The CDR3 sequence is 18 residues long. From germline, CDR1 is SGDLS and CDR2 YYNGEE. The V end was cut by 0 bases, the J end by 2 bases, with 15 bases between. The CDR3 bases are TGTGCCAGCAGCGTAGCTACCCGGGGTGAGGCTGGGGCCAACGTCCTGACTTTC. It codes for CASSVATRGEAGANVLTF.

At least ten counts were recorded for this clonotype. The chain links TRBV24-1 to TRBJ2-1; 8 nucleotides align to TRBD2. V shed 5 bases, J shed 9 bases, and the junction held 11 bases outside the gene matches. The CDR3 consists of 15 residues. Germline V CDR1 and CDR2: KGHDR, SFDVKD. The CDR3 nucleotides are TGTGCCACCAGTGGGTCCGCGACTAGCGCAGGTGAGCAGTTCTTC. Protein: CATSGSATSAGEQFF.

The sample holds many counts of this clonotype. The chain links TRBV18 to TRBJ2-2; the match to TRBD2 covers 7 bases. This CDR3 spans 16 amino acids. Germline CDR1 KGHSH, CDR2 LQKENI. Trimming at V came to 3 bases and at J to 4 bases, leaving 8 bases not matched to a gene. The CDR3 region has the DNA TGTGCCAGCTCACCGCGGACTAGTTTGATCACCGGGGAGCTGTTTTTT. It encodes CASSPRTSLITGELFF.

The table lists this clonotype with a few counts. V and J are TRBV28 and TRBJ1-1; D is undetermined. Germline CDR1 is MDHEN and CDR2 is SYDVKM. Trimming pared 5 bases from V and 5 bases from J, leaving 12 bases between. The CDR3 is made up of 13 amino acids. The DNA of the CDR3 is TGTGCCAGCAGTCGCCCGGTGGGGACTGAAGCTTTCTTT. Its protein product is CASSRPVGTEAFF.

This clonotype was counted a few times. In nucleotides, the CDR3 is TGTGCCAGCAGTCCACCCGGACAGGGGGTCTATGGCTACACCTTC. As protein: CASSPPGQGVYGYTF. The J gene is TRBJ1-2, the V gene TRBV27, with 10 bases identical to TRBD1. The germline CDR1 and CDR2 sequences are MNHEY and SMNVEV (reference sequence). The CDR3 consists of 15 residues. J lost 4 bases, V lost 5 bases, and 7 bases had no gene match.

In its sample, this clonotype was seen many times. The rearrangement links TRBV14 to TRBJ2-1; 7 positions agree with TRBD2. The germline CDR1 and CDR2 sequences are SGHDN and FVKESK. CDR3 length equals 18 residues. After removal of 0 bases from V and 3 bases from J, the junction contained 11 bases not matched to a gene. CDR3 protein: CASSQDSERGLRYNEQFF. In DNA form, the CDR3 reads TGTGCCAGCAGCCAAGATAGTGAGCGGGGCCTACGCTACAATGAGCAGTTCTTC.

The gene calls are TRBV2 and TRBJ1-3; D is unresolved. Germline V gene sequence: CDR1 SNHLY, CDR2 FYNNEI. The V end lost 0 bases, the J end lost 1 base, and 10 bases lay between the germline ends. The CDR3 is 16 amino acids. CDR3 amino acids: CASSEALRISGNTIYF. DNA of the CDR3: TGTGCCAGCAGTGAAGCGCTTAGGATTTCTGGAAACACCATATATTTT.

This clonotype has ten or more counts. The chain employs TRBV12-3 or TRBV12-4 and TRBJ1-2, with D perhaps TRBD1 (5 bases). V lost 7 bases, J lost 8 bases, and 17 bases lay in between. The CDR3 contains 13 residues. The CDR3: CASTGGLFEGYTF. The CDR3 DNA follows: TGTGCCAGCACCGGGGGACTCTTCGAGGGCTACACCTTC.

In this sample, this clonotype is medium-sized. The rearrangement links TRBV28 to TRBJ1-5; D perhaps matches TRBD1 (5 bases). Germline assignment: CDR1 MDHEN and CDR2 SYDVKM. V lost 6 bases, J lost 6 bases, and 12 bases lay in between. The CDR3 is 13 amino acids. The CDR3 is CASRAGYVQPQHF. DNA for the CDR3: TGTGCCAGCAGAGCAGGGTACGTTCAGCCCCAGCATTTT.

Comments on this clonotype: A clone one base away is much larger, so this may be a read error. The CDR3 DNA follows: TGTGCCATCAGAGGACGAGCGGGAGCAGAGACCCAGTACTTC. Residues: CAIRGRAGAETQYF. The chain couples TRBV10-3 to TRBJ2-5; 8 nucleotides agree with TRBD2. The germline V gene has CDR1 ENHRY and CDR2 SYGVKD. The CDR3 sequence is 14 residues long. With 6 bases clipped from V and 4 bases from J, the junction kept 7 bases outside the gene matches.

This clonotype has at least ten counts. CDR3 sequence reads: CASSVPDGEKLFF. CDR3 DNA: TGTGCCAGCAGTGTCCCAGACGGTGAAAAACTGTTTTTT. The J gene is TRBJ1-4, the V gene TRBV12-3 or TRBV12-4; no clear D. Deletions cut 5 bases from V and 7 bases from J, with 11 bases between. The CDR3 spans 13 residues.

This clonotype was seen a few times. This chain joins TRBV6-1 and TRBJ1-5; possibly TRBD1 for D (5 bases). This CDR3 is built from 17 residues. Deletions cut 5 bases from V and 0 bases from J, with 17 bases between. Per germline, CDR1 MNHNS and CDR2 SASEGT. The CDR3 protein is CASSFYSRGISNQPQHF. CDR3 nucleotides: TGTGCCAGCAGTTTTTATTCAAGGGGTATTAGCAATCAGCCCCAGCATTTT.

This clonotype was recorded at least ten times. V usage is TRBV7-9 and J usage is TRBJ2-7; TRBD2 is a possible D gene (6 bases). Germline values: CDR1 SEHNR, CDR2 FQNEAQ (reference sequence). Trimming left V 2 bases short and J 4 bases short, with 15 bases between. There are 15 residues in the CDR3. CDR3 loop: CASSLTGAGLYEQYF. The CDR3, as DNA: TGTGCCAGCAGCTTAACCGGAGCGGGCTTATACGAGCAGTACTTC.

DNA for the CDR3: TGTGCCAGCAGCTTAGGGACGAACTACAATGAGCAGTTCTTC. Translation gives CASSLGTNYNEQFF. The chain couples TRBV7-9 to TRBJ2-1, with D uncertain. Germline V gene data show CDR1 as SEHNR and CDR2 as FQNEAQ (reference sequence). The CDR3 length is 14 residues. Trimming removed 1 base from V and 3 bases from J, with 7 bases in between.

This clonotype was seen a handful of times. V usage is TRBV28 and J usage is TRBJ2-5; 11 bases are a match to TRBD1. The CDR3 consists of 17 residues. V lost 1 base and J lost 5; bases outside the gene matches: 9. CDR1 is MDHEN, CDR2 SYDVKM, per germline. The CDR3 region is CASSLLGTGGSRETQYF. In DNA, the CDR3 is TGTGCCAGCAGTTTATTAGGGACAGGGGGTTCCCGTGAGACCCAGTACTTC.

This clonotype was counted many times. The chain links TRBV10-3 to TRBJ2-1, with D uncertain. V lost 10 bases, J lost 8 bases, and 15 bases lay in between. The germline V gene encodes CDR1 ENHRY and CDR2 SYGVKD. CDR3 length equals 12 residues. The CDR3 DNA is TGTGCCACCCAGGACGGGTCCCATGAGCAGTTCTTC. Amino acids: CATQDGSHEQFF.

This chain joins TRBV12-5 and TRBJ2-5, with a tentative D call TRBD1 (5 bases). The V and J ends lost 8 bases and 3 bases respectively, with 13 bases between them. The CDR3 sequence is 13 residues long. CDR1 is LGHNT and CDR2 is FRNRAP in the germline V gene. The CDR3 loop reads CASRRQQEETQYF. For the CDR3, the DNA is TGTGCTAGTCGGAGACAGCAGGAAGAGACCCAGTACTTC.

This clonotype is judged medium-sized. The rearrangement links TRBV2 to TRBJ1-3, with D maybe TRBD1 (5 bases). The CDR3 consists of 15 residues. Germline loops: CDR1 SNHLY, CDR2 FYNNEI. The germline V and J ends were trimmed by 6 bases and 0 bases, with 12 bases remaining between them. This chain's CDR3 is CASREDGGSGNTIYF. The CDR3 DNA sequence: TGTGCCAGCAGGGAGGATGGGGGCTCTGGAAACACCATATATTTT.

This clonotype was observed a handful of times. The rearrangement uses TRBV9 and TRBJ1-1, with 12 bases lining up with TRBD1. The length of the CDR3 is 15 residues. Looked up from germline, CDR1 is SGDLS and CDR2 is YYNGEE. With V trimmed by 0 bases and J by 8 bases, 5 bases remained unmatched. This CDR3 reads CASSVAGTGGEEAFF. Here the CDR3 DNA reads TGTGCCAGCAGCGTAGCAGGGACAGGGGGCGAGGAAGCTTTCTTT.